This TCR beta chain is drawn from a study of human T cells and chemical hapten exposure. The CDR3 loop spans 13 amino acids. V was pared by 2 bases and J by 4 bases, with 6 bases between. CDR1 is MNHEY, CDR2 SMNVEV, per germline (reference sequence). TCRdb fed the RACE reads into MiXCR, producing one record per CDR3 protein. Here the sample spans approximately 370,000 distinct CDR3 sequences, 4.5% to 7% being singletons. This clonotype was observed at least ten times. Its specificity is not known. Time point: pre-sensitization, week 0. Indicated treatment: therapeutic diphenylcyclopropenone sensitization with weekly scalp DPC. Findings of the study overall: It was expanded TCRs that formed significantly more large CDR3 similarity clusters than controls did. The immune response of these alopecia patients might not match healthy individuals'.

Source: whole blood, taken in connection with sensitization to the hapten diphenylcyclopropenone (DPC). The chain is built from TRBV27 and TRBJ1-3, with unresolved D. This TCR was sampled from a woman under 30 with alopecia areata. Some clones in this sample may be carry-over from other donors' samples. The CDR3 nucleotides are TGTGCCAGCAGTTTAGATCGGGGAAACACCATATATTTT. Its translation: CASSLDRGNTIYF.